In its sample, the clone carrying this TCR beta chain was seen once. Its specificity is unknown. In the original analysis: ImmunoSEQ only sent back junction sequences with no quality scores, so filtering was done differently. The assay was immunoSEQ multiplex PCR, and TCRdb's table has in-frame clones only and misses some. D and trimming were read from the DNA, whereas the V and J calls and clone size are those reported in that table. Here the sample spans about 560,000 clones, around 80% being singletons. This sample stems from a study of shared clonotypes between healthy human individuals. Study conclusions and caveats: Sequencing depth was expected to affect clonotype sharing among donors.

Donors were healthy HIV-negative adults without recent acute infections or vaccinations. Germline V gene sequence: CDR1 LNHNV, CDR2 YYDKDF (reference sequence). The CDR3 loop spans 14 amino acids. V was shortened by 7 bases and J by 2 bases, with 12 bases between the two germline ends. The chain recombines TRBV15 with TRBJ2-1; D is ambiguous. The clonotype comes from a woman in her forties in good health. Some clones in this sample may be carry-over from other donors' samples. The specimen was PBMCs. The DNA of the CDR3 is TGTGCCACCACTCCCCATGGGCCCTACAATGAGCAGTTCTTC. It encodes CATTPHGPYNEQFF.